This entry lists 8 T cell receptor beta chains sequenced from one sample in a study of cytomegalovirus exposure and HLA in healthy donors. The PCR made use of 60 Vbeta and 13 Jbeta primers. The repertoire was sequenced with immunoSEQ multiplex PCR; TCRdb's copy has only in-frame clones and lacks some. The sample includes approximately 73,000 clones, 79% seen only once; the top ten take less than 25%. Sequencing used PBMCs. The receptors come from a woman aged 40 to 49 in good health and CMV-seropositive.

This chain uses TRBV18 with TRBJ2-7, with D hard to call. Germline V lookup: CDR1 KGHSH, CDR2 LQKENI. V dropped 3 bases and J dropped 4 bases, with 13 bases sitting between them. The CDR3 has 14 amino acids. DNA of the CDR3: TGTGCCAGCTCACCTCAGGCAGGTTCTTACGAGCAGTACTTC. It encodes CASSPQAGSYEQYF.

The chain joins TRBV5-1 to TRBJ1-1; D uncertain. Trimming left V 0 bases short and J 1 base short, with 7 bases between. The CDR3 runs 14 residues. The germline gives CDR1 SGHRS, CDR2 YFSETQ. The CDR3 region has the DNA TGCGCCAGCAGCTTGGATCACGGGAACACTGAAGCTTTCTTT. It translates to CASSLDHGNTEAFF.

This clone appeared once. V usage is TRBV10-3 and J usage is TRBJ1-1; the D is unclear. Per germline, CDR1 ENHRY and CDR2 SYGVKD. V lost 0 bases and J 2 bases, leaving 7 bases between the germline ends. The CDR3 loop spans 14 amino acids. The chain's CDR3 is CAISESFSNTEAFF. In nucleotides, the CDR3 is TGTGCCATCAGTGAGTCGTTCTCTAACACTGAAGCTTTCTTT.

The V gene is TRBV27, the J gene TRBJ2-1; D is possibly TRBD2 (6 bases). The CDR3 sequence is 11 residues long. The ends were cut back, 5 bases at V and 9 bases at J, with 8 bases in the middle. Looked up from germline, CDR1 is MNHEY and CDR2 is SMNVEV (reference sequence). CDR3 bases: TGTGCCAGCAGTCGTAGCGGTGAGCAGTTCTTC. Its protein is CASSRSGEQFF.

This chain connects TRBV19 to TRBJ1-1, with no clear D. The ends were cut back, 9 bases at V and 1 base at J, with 12 bases in the middle. Germline V lookup: CDR1 LNHDA, CDR2 SQIVND (reference sequence). This CDR3 region has 13 residues. The CDR3 spells CASMTMGNTEAFF. The CDR3 bases are TGTGCCAGCATGACAATGGGGAACACTGAAGCTTTCTTT.

The CDR3 sequence is CASSLLPSATYEQYF. The CDR3 region has the DNA TGCGCCAGCAGCTTATTACCTAGCGCGACCTACGAGCAGTACTTC. This chain connects TRBV5-1 to TRBJ2-5; D perhaps matches TRBD2 (6 bases). The DNA matches TRBJ2-7 better at its end, which makes the J call doubtful. CDR1 is SGHRS and CDR2 is YFSETQ in the germline V gene. CDR3 length: 15 residues.

This chain links TRBV27 with TRBJ2-7, with TRBD1 matching 8 bases. With 6 bases clipped from V and 2 bases from J, the junction kept 9 bases outside the gene matches. Looked up from germline, CDR1 is MNHEY and CDR2 is SMNVEV (reference sequence). This CDR3 comprises 15 residues. CDR3: CASSTGDRIAYEQYF. For the CDR3, the DNA is TGTGCCAGCAGCACCGGGGACAGGATTGCCTACGAGCAGTACTTC.

This chain links TRBV5-1 with TRBJ2-2, with 7 positions matching TRBD1. V lost 4 bases to trimming and J lost 4 bases; unmatched junction nucleotides: 7. The length of the CDR3 is 15 residues. Germline CDR1 SGHRS, CDR2 YFSETQ. The CDR3 loop reads CASSRIQGSTGELFF. CDR3 sequence (DNA): TGCGCCAGCAGCCGGATACAGGGGAGCACCGGGGAGCTGTTTTTT.